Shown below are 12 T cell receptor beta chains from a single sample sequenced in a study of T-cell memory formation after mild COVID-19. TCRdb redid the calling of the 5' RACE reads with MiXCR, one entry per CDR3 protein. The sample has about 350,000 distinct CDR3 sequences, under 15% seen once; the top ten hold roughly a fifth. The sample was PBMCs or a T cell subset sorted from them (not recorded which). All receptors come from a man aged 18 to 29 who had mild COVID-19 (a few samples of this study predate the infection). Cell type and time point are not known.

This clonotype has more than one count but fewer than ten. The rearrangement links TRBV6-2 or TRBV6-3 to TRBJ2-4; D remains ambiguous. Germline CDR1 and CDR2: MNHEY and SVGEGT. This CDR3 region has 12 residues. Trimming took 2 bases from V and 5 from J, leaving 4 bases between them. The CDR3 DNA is TGTGCCAGCAGTTACGTGGAAAACATTCAGTACTTC. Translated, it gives CASSYVENIQYF.

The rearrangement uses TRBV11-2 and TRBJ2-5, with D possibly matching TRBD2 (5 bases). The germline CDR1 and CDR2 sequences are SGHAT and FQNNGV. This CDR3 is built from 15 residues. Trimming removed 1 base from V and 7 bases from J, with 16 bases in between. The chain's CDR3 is CASSLALTSSVTQYF. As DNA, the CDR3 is TGTGCCAGCAGCTTAGCCCTTACTAGTTCCGTGACCCAGTACTTC.

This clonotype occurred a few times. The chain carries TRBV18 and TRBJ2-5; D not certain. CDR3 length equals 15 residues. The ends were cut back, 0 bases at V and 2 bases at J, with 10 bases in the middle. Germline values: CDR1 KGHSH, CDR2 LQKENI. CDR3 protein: CASSPPSSSQETQYF. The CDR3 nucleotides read TGTGCCAGCTCACCACCTTCATCCTCGCAAGAGACCCAGTACTTC.

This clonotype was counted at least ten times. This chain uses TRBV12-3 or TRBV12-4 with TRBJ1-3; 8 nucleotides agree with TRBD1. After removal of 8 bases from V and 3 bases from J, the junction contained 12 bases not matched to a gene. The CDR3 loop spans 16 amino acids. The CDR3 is CASGTGTGYGGNTIYF. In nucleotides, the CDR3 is TGTGCCAGCGGCACGGGGACAGGATACGGTGGAAACACCATATATTTT.

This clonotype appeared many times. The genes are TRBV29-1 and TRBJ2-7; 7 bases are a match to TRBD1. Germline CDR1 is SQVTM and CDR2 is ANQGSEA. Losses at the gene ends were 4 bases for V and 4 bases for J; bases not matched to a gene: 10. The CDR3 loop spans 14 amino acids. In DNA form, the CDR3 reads TGCAGCGTTGGATTTGAGGGGGCGCTTTACGAGCAGTACTTC. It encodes CSVGFEGALYEQYF.

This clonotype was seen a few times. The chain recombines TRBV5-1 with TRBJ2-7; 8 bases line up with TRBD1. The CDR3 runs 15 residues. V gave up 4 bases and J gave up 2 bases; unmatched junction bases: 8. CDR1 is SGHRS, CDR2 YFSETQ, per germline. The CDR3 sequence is CASSTGQGIAYEQYF. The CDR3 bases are TGCGCCAGCAGCACAGGACAGGGCATTGCCTACGAGCAGTACTTC.

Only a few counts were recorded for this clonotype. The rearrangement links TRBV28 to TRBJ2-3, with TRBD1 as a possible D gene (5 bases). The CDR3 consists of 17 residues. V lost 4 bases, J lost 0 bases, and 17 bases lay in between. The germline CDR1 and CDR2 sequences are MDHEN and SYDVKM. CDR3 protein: CASSSPDNPSSTDTQYF. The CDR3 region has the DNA TGTGCCAGCAGTTCCCCGGACAACCCCTCGAGCACAGATACGCAGTATTTT.

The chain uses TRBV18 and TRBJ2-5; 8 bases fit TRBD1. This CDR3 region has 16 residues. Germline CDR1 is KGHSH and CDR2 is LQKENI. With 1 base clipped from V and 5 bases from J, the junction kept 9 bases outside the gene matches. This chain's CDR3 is CASSPRGQERWETQYF. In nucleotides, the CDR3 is TGTGCCAGCTCACCACGGGGACAGGAACGCTGGGAGACCCAGTACTTC.

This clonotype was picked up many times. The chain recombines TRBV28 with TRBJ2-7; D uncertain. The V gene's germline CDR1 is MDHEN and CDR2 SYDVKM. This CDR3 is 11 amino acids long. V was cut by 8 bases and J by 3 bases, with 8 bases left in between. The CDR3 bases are TGTGCCAGCGGAATAAGCTACGAGCAGTACTTC. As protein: CASGISYEQYF. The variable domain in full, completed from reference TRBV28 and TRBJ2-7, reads DVKVTQSSRYLVKRTGEKVFLECVQDMDHENMFWYRQDPGLGLRLIYFSYDVKMKEKGDIPEGYSVSREKKERFSLILESASTNQTSMYLCASGISYEQYFGPGTRLTVT.

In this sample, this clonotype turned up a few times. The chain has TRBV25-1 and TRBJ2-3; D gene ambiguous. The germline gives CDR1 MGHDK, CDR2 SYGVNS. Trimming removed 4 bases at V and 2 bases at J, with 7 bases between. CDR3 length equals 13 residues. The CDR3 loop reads CASSGFFTDTQYF. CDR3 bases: TGTGCCAGCAGTGGATTCTTCACAGATACGCAGTATTTT.

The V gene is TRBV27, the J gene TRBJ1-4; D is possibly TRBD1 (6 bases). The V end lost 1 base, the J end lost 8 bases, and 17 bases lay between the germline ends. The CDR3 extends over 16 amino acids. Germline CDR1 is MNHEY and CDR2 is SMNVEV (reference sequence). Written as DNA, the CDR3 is TGTGCCAGCAGTTTATTCTTCCAGGCAGGGGAGGAAAAACTGTTTTTT. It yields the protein CASSLFFQAGEEKLFF. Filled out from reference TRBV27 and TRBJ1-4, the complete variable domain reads EAQVTQNPRYLITVTGKKLTVTCSQNMNHEYMSWYRQDPGLGLRQIYYSMNVEVTDKGDVPEGYKVSRKEKRNFPLILESPSPNQTSLYFCASSLFFQAGEEKLFFGSGTQLSVL.

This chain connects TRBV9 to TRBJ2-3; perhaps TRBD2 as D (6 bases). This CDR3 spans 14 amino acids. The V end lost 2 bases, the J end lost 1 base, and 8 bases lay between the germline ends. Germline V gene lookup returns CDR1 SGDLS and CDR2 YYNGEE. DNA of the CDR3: TGTGCCAGCAGCGTGGCGGGACGCACAGATACGCAGTATTTT. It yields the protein CASSVAGRTDTQYF. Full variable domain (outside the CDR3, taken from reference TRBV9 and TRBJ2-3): DSGVTQTPKHLITATGQRVTLRCSPRSGDLSVYWYQQSLDQGLQFLIQYYNGEERAKGNILERFSAQQFPDLHSELNLSSLELGDSALYFCASSVAGRTDTQYFGPGTRLTVL.